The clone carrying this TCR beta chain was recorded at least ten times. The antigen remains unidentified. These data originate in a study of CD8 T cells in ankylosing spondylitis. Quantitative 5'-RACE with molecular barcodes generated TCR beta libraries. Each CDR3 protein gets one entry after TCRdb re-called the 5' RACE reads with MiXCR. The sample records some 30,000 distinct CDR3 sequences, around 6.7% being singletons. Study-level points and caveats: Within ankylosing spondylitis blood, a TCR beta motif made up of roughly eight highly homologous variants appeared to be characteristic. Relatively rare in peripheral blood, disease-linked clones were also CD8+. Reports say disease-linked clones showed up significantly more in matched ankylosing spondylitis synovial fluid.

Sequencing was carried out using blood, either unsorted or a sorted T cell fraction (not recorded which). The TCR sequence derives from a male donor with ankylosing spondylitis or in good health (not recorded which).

This CDR3 reads CASSHQATGATDTQYF. DNA for the CDR3: TGTGCCAGCAGCCACCAAGCGACAGGGGCAACAGATACGCAGTATTTT. The gene calls are TRBV4-2 and TRBJ2-3, with 8 bases lining up with TRBD1. This CDR3 is built from 16 residues. The junction had 8 bases not matched to a gene; V was cut back by 3 bases and J by 3 bases. Germline V gene lookup returns CDR1 LGHNA and CDR2 YNFKEQ.